This is a list of T cell receptor beta chains from one sample in a study of T cell repertoires in aging, cancer and after chemotherapy. TCRdb processed the multiplex PCR reads anew with MiXCR; each CDR3 protein has one entry. This table holds 950 to 1,500 distinct CDR3 sequences, over 25% found once. Sample: blood. The origin of the receptors is a human donor with a solid tumor. CDR3s include the opening cysteine and the closing phenylalanine or tryptophan. The D gene is left open where the match is weak. Some rows have no size entry. The others give once, few or many, or a class for an expanded clone.

medium-sized	TRBV7-2	TRBJ2-2	TRBD1	CASSPGTGIGGYAGELFF	TGTGCCAGCAGTCCTGGGACAGGGATAGGGGGGTACGCCGGGGAGCTGTTTTTT
medium-sized	TRBV20-1	TRBJ1-1	-	CSATQGLNTEAFF	TGCAGTGCTACTCAGGGCCTGAACACTGAAGCTTTCTTT
large	TRBV5-5	TRBJ1-2	-	CASSPGMGTNYGYTF	TGTGCCAGCAGCCCCGGGATGGGAACCAACTATGGCTACACCTTC
large	TRBV12-3/TRBV12-4	TRBJ1-2	-	CASSTPGRGYTF	TGTGCCAGCAGTACCCCGGGGAGGGGCTACACCTTC
-	TRBV4-3	TRBJ1-1	-	CASTKGGSSNTEAFF	TGCGCCAGCACTAAGGGCGGGTCAAGCAACACTGAAGCTTTCTTT
large	TRBV19	TRBJ1-1	-	CASSFNTEAFF	TGTGCCAGTAGTTTTAACACTGAAGCTTTCTTT
large	TRBV27	TRBJ2-3	-	CASSLVLGFTDTQYF	TGTGCCAGCAGTTTAGTTCTGGGGTTCACAGATACGCAGTATTTT
medium-sized	TRBV4-3	TRBJ2-7	-	CASSQALAAILSEQYF	TGCGCCAGCAGCCAAGCGTTAGCGGCGATACTAAGCGAGCAGTACTTC
large	TRBV11-3	TRBJ1-3	-	CASSLGGSGNTIYF	TGTGCCAGCAGCCTAGGGGGTTCTGGAAACACCATATATTTT
large	TRBV19	TRBJ1-6	-	CASSPRGINSPLHF	TGTGCCAGTAGCCCTCGGGGGATTAATTCACCCCTCCACTTT
few	TRBV4-1	TRBJ1-1	-	CASSQLVGTEAFF	TGCGCCAGCAGCCAATTGGTAGGCACTGAAGCTTTCTTT
medium-sized	TRBV20-1	TRBJ1-1	-	CSAGQGSLNTEAFF	TGCAGTGCCGGCCAGGGGTCCCTGAACACTGAAGCTTTCTTT
large	TRBV30	TRBJ1-2	-	CAWSEAAPYGYTF	TGTGCCTGGTCGGAGGCTGCACCCTATGGCTACACCTTC
once	TRBV27	TRBJ2-7	TRBD1	CASSFLPPGQGTYEQYF	TGTGCCAGCAGTTTCCTACCTCCGGGACAGGGGACCTACGAGCAGTACTTC
medium-sized	TRBV18	TRBJ1-6	-	CASSLVKGVSLHF	TGTGCCAGCTCACTAGTTAAGGGGGTTTCCCTCCACTTT
once	TRBV5-6	TRBJ2-7	-	CASSLAGTSYEQYF	TGTGCCAGCAGCTTGGCCGGCACTTCCTACGAGCAGTACTTC
large	TRBV5-5	TRBJ2-7	TRBD1	CASSSLGTGSLEQYF	TGTGCCAGCAGCTCCTTGGGGACAGGGTCCCTCGAGCAGTACTTC
large	TRBV6-1	TRBJ2-3	-	CASSESWRVQGTDTQYF	TGTGCCAGCAGTGAAAGCTGGCGGGTTCAGGGCACAGATACGCAGTATTTT
-	TRBV5-1	TRBJ2-7	-	CASSMDGYYEQYF	TGCGCCAGCAGCATGGACGGATACTACGAGCAGTACTTC
-	TRBV20-1	TRBJ1-1	-	CSARGRQGLDPKAFF	TGCAGTGCTAGAGGGAGGCAGGGGCTCGACCCTAAAGCTTTCTTT
-	TRBV11-2	TRBJ2-7	-	CASSSDSYEQYF	TGTGCCAGCAGTTCCGACTCCTACGAGCAGTACTTC
few	TRBV28	TRBJ1-1	TRBD1	CASTRDRGRGEAFF	TGTGCCAGCACGAGGGACAGGGGACGGGGTGAAGCTTTCTTT